Below, 18 T cell receptor beta chains from the same sample are listed, as sequenced in a study of blood T cell repertoires in COVID-19. Here immunoSEQ multiplex PCR was the method, and the copy in TCRdb shows in-frame clones only, minus some. The sample gives about 270,000 clones, under 95% of which show up once; 2.8% is in the top ten. Material: PBMCs or T cells enriched from blood (not recorded which). These receptors all come from a middle-aged man who had been exposed to COVID-19.

This sequence joins TRBV11-3 and TRBJ2-5; TRBD1 might be the D (5 bases). V lost 1 base and J lost 5, with 8 bases in between. The germline CDR1 and CDR2 sequences are SGHNT and YENEEA. The CDR3 is 13 residues long. The CDR3 reads CASSLGSGETQYF. In DNA form, the CDR3 reads TGTGCCAGCAGCTTAGGTTCAGGGGAGACCCAGTACTTC.

The gene calls are TRBV7-2 and TRBJ2-2; 10 bases agree with TRBD2. The CDR3 is made up of 19 amino acids. The V and J ends lost 1 base and 3 bases, in that order; junction bases with no gene match: 11. CDR1 and CDR2 from the germline V gene are SGHTA and FQGNSA. The chain's CDR3 is CASSLVRPRAGGHTGELFF. The CDR3 nucleotides read TGTGCCAGCAGCTTAGTCCGCCCGCGAGCGGGAGGGCACACCGGGGAGCTGTTTTTT.

The gene calls are TRBV9 and TRBJ2-7; 11 nucleotides line up with TRBD2. The J segment lost 2 bases and the V segment lost 0 bases, leaving 4 bases of the junction unmatched. CDR1 and CDR2 from the germline V gene are SGDLS and YYNGEE. This CDR3 has 16 amino acids. The CDR3 reads CASSVAGTSGTYEQYF. The CDR3 DNA reads as TGTGCCAGCAGCGTAGCGGGGACTAGCGGAACCTACGAGCAGTACTTC. Using reference TRBV9 and TRBJ2-7 for the parts outside the CDR3, the full variable domain is DSGVTQTPKHLITATGQRVTLRCSPRSGDLSVYWYQQSLDQGLQFLIQYYNGEERAKGNILERFSAQQFPDLHSELNLSSLELGDSALYFCASSVAGTSGTYEQYFGPGTRLTVT.

This clone occurred once. The gene calls are TRBV11-2 and TRBJ1-1, with D perhaps TRBD1 (5 bases). This CDR3 is 13 amino acids long. Looked up from germline, CDR1 is SGHAT and CDR2 is FQNNGV. V lost 5 bases and J lost 5, with 12 bases in between. In DNA form, the CDR3 reads TGTGCCAGCAGCCCTCAGGGTAATACTGAAGCTTTCTTT. Amino acids: CASSPQGNTEAFF.

The gene calls are TRBV7-2 and TRBJ2-1, with 12 nucleotides matching TRBD2. Germline-derived CDR1 and CDR2 are SGHTA and FQGNSA. This CDR3 contains 15 residues. J was trimmed by 8 bases and V by 1 base; bases with no gene match: 3. CDR3 nucleotide sequence: TGTGCCAGCAGCTTAGGACTAGCGGGAGCCCATGAGCAGTTCTTC. Translated, it gives CASSLGLAGAHEQFF. The entire variable domain, with the rest obtained from reference TRBV7-2 and TRBJ2-1, is as follows: GAGVSQSPSNKVTEKGKDVELRCDPISGHTALYWYRQSLGQGLEFLIYFQGNSAPDKSGLPSDRFSAERTGGSVSTLTIQRTQQEDSAVYLCASSLGLAGAHEQFFGPGTRLTVL.

This rearrangement joins TRBV7-9 to TRBJ2-1; 16 bases are shared with TRBD2. Germline CDR1 SEHNR, CDR2 FQNEAQ (reference sequence). CDR3 length: 18 amino acids. Trimming took 5 bases from V and 4 from J; bases not matched to a gene: 8. The CDR3: CASSLGLAGGPGYNEQFF. CDR3 bases: TGTGCCAGCAGCCTGGGACTAGCGGGAGGGCCCGGATACAATGAGCAGTTCTTC.

This clone was counted only a few times. This chain joins TRBV28 and TRBJ1-4, with 9 bases identical to TRBD1. V dropped 6 bases and J dropped 7; count of bases not matched to a gene: 15. Per the germline V gene, CDR1 is MDHEN and CDR2 is SYDVKM. This CDR3 region has 17 residues. The CDR3 DNA sequence: TGTGCCAGCAGGACTAACAGGGGGCGTGATGGGGGTGAAAAACTGTTTTTT. Protein product: CASRTNRGRDGGEKLFF.

The V gene is TRBV14, the J gene TRBJ2-2; possible D gene TRBD2, 6 bases. Trimming pared 0 bases from V and 15 bases from J, leaving 14 bases between. The CDR3 is made up of 13 amino acids. The V gene's germline CDR1 is SGHDN and CDR2 FVKESK. CDR3 region: CASSQDLRGRVFF. CDR3 sequence (DNA): TGTGCCAGCAGCCAAGATCTGCGGGGAAGGGTGTTTTTT.

This clone was detected once. V is TRBV5-6 and J is TRBJ1-5; the D is unclear. Trimming left V 4 bases short and J 3 bases short, with 17 bases between. Germline lookup yields CDR1 SGHDT and CDR2 YYEEEE. This CDR3 has 16 amino acids. The CDR3 bases are TGTGCCAGCAGCACATTCGGTCGGGAAAACAATCAGCCCCAGCATTTT. As protein: CASSTFGRENNQPQHF. Full variable domain (remainder filled in from reference TRBV5-6 and TRBJ1-5): DAGVTQSPTHLIKTRGQQVTLRCSPKSGHDTVSWYQQALGQGPQFIFQYYEEEERQRGNFPDRFSGHQFPNYSSELNVNALLLGDSALYLCASSTFGRENNQPQHFGDGTRLSIL.

CDR3 bases: TGTGCCTGGAGTGAACAGGGGGACACTGAAGCTTTCTTT. It is translated as CAWSEQGDTEAFF. V is TRBV30 and J is TRBJ1-1; 8 bases agree with TRBD1. The J segment lost 3 bases and the V segment lost 1 base, leaving 1 base of the junction unmatched. Germline lookup yields CDR1 GTSNPN and CDR2 SVGIG (reference sequence). CDR3 length equals 13 residues.

V usage is TRBV1 and J usage is TRBJ2-3; the table's D call, TRBD2, was not checked against the DNA. TRBV1 is a documented pseudogene. The CDR3 length is 15 residues. In nucleotides, the CDR3 is TGCACCAGCAGCCAAGATCAGCTAGCAGGAGATACGCAGTATTTT. It encodes CTSSQDQLAGDTQYF.

The CDR3, as DNA: TGTGCCAGCAGCCAAGTTGGCCAGGGTAAATACAATGAGCAGTTCTTC. It specifies CASSQVGQGKYNEQFF. The chain joins TRBV4-2 to TRBJ2-1; D might be TRBD1 (5 bases). The V end was cut by 1 base, the J end by 4 bases, with 14 bases between. The V gene's germline CDR1 is LGHNA and CDR2 YNFKEQ. The CDR3 totals 16 residues.

V is TRBV18 and J is TRBJ2-4; 9 nucleotides line up with TRBD1. This CDR3 region has 18 residues. CDR1 and CDR2 (germline): KGHSH, LQKENI. The V and J ends lost 3 bases and 0 bases, in that order; junction bases with no gene match: 9. The CDR3 region has the DNA TGTGCCAGCTCACCCCTTATTGGACAGGGGCTAGCCAAAAACATTCAGTACTTC. This codes for CASSPLIGQGLAKNIQYF.

J is TRBJ2-6 and V is TRBV4-3; weak D call: TRBD1 (5 bases). Trimming left V 2 bases short and J 0 bases short, with 17 bases between. The germline CDR1 and CDR2 sequences are LGHNA and YSLEER. This CDR3 spans 19 amino acids. CDR3 residues: CASSQSRTSLHSGANVLTF. CDR3 nucleotides: TGCGCCAGCAGCCAATCCCGGACAAGCCTTCACTCTGGGGCCAACGTCCTGACTTTC.

The chain carries TRBV28 and TRBJ1-1, with 10 bases fitting TRBD1. Trimming took 5 bases from V and 4 from J; bases not matched to a gene: 7. The CDR3 contains 15 residues. From germline, CDR1 is MDHEN and CDR2 SYDVKM. Written as DNA, the CDR3 is TGTGCCAGCAGTCTCCGGGGACAGGGGCCCACTGAAGCTTTCTTT. It specifies CASSLRGQGPTEAFF.

V is TRBV4-2 and J is TRBJ1-2; 7 positions agree with TRBD1. J lost 7 bases, V lost 4 bases, and 18 bases had no gene match. The germline V gene encodes CDR1 LGHNA and CDR2 YNFKEQ. This CDR3 has 17 amino acids. The CDR3 coding sequence is TGTGCCAGCAGCCGACGAAGTCTGACAGGGATGTTAGGTGGCTACACCTTC. It translates to CASSRRSLTGMLGGYTF.

The CDR3 sequence: CASSLVGQGQASYNEQFF. Written as DNA, the CDR3 is TGCGCCAGCAGCTTGGTTGGTCAGGGGCAGGCCTCCTACAATGAGCAGTTCTTC. The V call is TRBV5-1, the J call TRBJ2-1, with D perhaps matching TRBD1 (6 bases). V was trimmed by 0 bases and J by 0 bases, leaving 16 bases between them. Germline lookup yields CDR1 SGHRS and CDR2 YFSETQ. This CDR3 is built from 18 residues.

The gene calls are TRBV6-1 and TRBJ2-1; 7 bases map to TRBD1. Germline CDR1 and CDR2: MNHNS and SASEGT. This CDR3 region has 15 residues. J was trimmed by 7 bases and V by 4 bases; bases with no gene match: 10. The CDR3 DNA reads TGTGCCAGCAGTGGACAGCAGGGGGTTCATAATGAGCAGTTCTTC. Translated, it gives CASSGQQGVHNEQFF.